The subject of this entry is one TCR beta chain. This clonotype was observed a few times. Its antigen is not yet known. Within one base of it there is no much larger clone, and no base qualities were kept. V is pared back by 9 bases and J by 6 bases, with 17 bases lying between the germline termini. The CDR3 has 13 amino acids, counting the end cysteine and phenylalanine. Here the CDR3 DNA is all that survives: 39 bases in frame from base 1. CDR1 SGHAT and CDR2 FQNNGV are derived from the germline V gene. The entry originates in a study of human T cells and chemical hapten exposure (dated by TCRdb to about 2021). Some background on the complete study: For sensitization, 2% DPC in acetone was applied to a 2 cm by 2 cm area of upper inner arm skin. Libraries were pooled for sequencing, and variation in per-sample TCR yields was attributed mainly to small differences in library volumes within the pool. Blood was sampled from patients pre-sensitization (week 0) and at 2, 6 and about 24 weeks after DPC sensitization. Alopecia areata with under or over 50% scalp involvement, alopecia totalis and alopecia universalis were represented in the patient cohort, which was mostly female. In alopecia patients, the study followed how the peripheral blood TCR repertoire changed in vivo over primary and secondary sensitization to diphenylcyclopropenone (DPC), a hapten. Weekly therapeutic DPC doses were additionally applied to the scalp of patients throughout the roughly 24-week study period. Patch testing on the upper back used Finn chambers containing 0.01% DPC, with scoring done after 6 days according to International Contact Dermatitis Research Group standards. Some 29 alopecia patients provided blood for TCR sequencing at one to four time points (pre-sensitization, 2, 6 and 24 weeks). Broad study findings and their caveats: The number of TCRs above 1 in 1000 frequency did not change with DPC sensitization; there was no evidence of global repertoire structure alterations. Compared with pre-sensitization or healthy control sets, expanded TCRs formed significantly more large CDR3 similarity clusters, which is consistent with antigen-driven responses. Repeated subsampling changed both the strength of the expansion versus patch-test correlation and the threshold at which that correlation became significant. Because all patients had alopecia, a presumed autoimmune disease, the immune response of the patients might differ from that of healthy individuals. The number of PT1 expanded TCRs positively correlated with patch test score, significant at thresholds 8, 16 and 32 but not 4.

Preparation of the library involved RACE. Instrument on record: NextSeq 500. Library preparation attached unique molecular identifiers to individual cDNA molecules for quantitative, reproducible TCR counting. Each blood RNA sample was used to sequence both TCR alpha and TCR beta chains. The authors' analysis ran thus. Samples had a median of roughly 91,000 TCRs, with a range from roughly 23,224 to 750,000. The Decombinator software suite was used to annotate the V, J and CDR3 of the TCR reads. For PS versus PT1 abundance plots, all samples were subsampled to the same number of TCRs (28,000). Expanded TCRs were defined as absent before sensitization and observed at least eight times at the 2-week time point. Using fastp trimming at Q25 and MiXCR clonotype assembly, TCRdb reanalyzed the public sequencing data and kept in-frame beta chains. Each CDR3 protein appears once, grouped with its most common genes and DNA. TCRdb, not the authors, supplied the V and J calls. The sample table shows some 110,000 distinct CDR3 sequences, and 12% are seen once. In total, the top ten clones hold roughly 1.6% of the sample.

The intended sense of this specimen's time point label: pre-sensitization, week 0. The treatment or condition label for this specimen denotes: therapeutic diphenylcyclopropenone sensitization with weekly scalp DPC. At every patch-test visit, the blood draw took place before the patch test was put on. Patients were considered eligible if aged 18 to 70, diagnosed with alopecia and deemed suitable for DPC therapy, and patients were excluded if pregnant. Total RNA was extracted from unfractionated whole blood that had been collected in Tempus Blood RNA tubes. The source was whole blood, collected in connection with sensitization to the hapten diphenylcyclopropenone (DPC). The receptor chain draws on TRBV11-2 and TRBJ1-1; a weak D assignment points to TRBD1 (5 bases agree). The TCR originated in a woman aged 50 to 60 with alopecia areata. Some clones in this sample may be carry-over from other donors' samples. The CDR3 reads as follows: CARVQARLSEAFF. In nucleotide form, the sequence is TGTGCCAGGGTACAGGCCCGGCTCTCTGAAGCTTTCTTT. Outside the CDR3, residues come from the reference TRBV11-2 and TRBJ1-1 proteins, so the full variable domain is: EAGVAQSPRYKIIEKRQSVAFWCNPISGHATLYWYQQILGQGPKLLIQFQNNGVVDDSQLPKDRFSAERLKGVDSTLKIQPAKLEDSAVYLCARVQARLSEAFFGQGTRLTVV.